Listed below are T cell receptor beta chains from one sample, sequenced in a study of blood T cells in healthy people across ages. TCRdb recomputed calls from the 5' RACE reads with MiXCR, one row per CDR3 protein. The sample yields around 320,000 distinct CDR3 sequences, 27% seen once. Specimen: blood. The receptors shown here come from a woman between 70 and 85 years old in good health. CDR3s include the opening cysteine and the closing phenylalanine or tryptophan. A D gene is named only where the DNA matches it firmly. Size is omitted from some rows. Given values are once, few, many or a class for expanded clones.

cdr3_length	d_call	clone_size	v_call	j_call	cdr3_nt	cdr3_aa
16	.	.	TRBV7-9	TRBJ2-3	TGTGCCAGCCTCCGGATCGAGAACGGGGACACAGATACGCAGTATTTT	CASLRIENGDTDTQYF
12	.	few	TRBV20-1	TRBJ2-1	TGCAGTGCTAGGCCCCTGACCGCCGGGCAGTTCTTC	CSARPLTAGQFF
15	TRBD1	.	TRBV20-1	TRBJ2-1	TGCAGTGCTAGGACAGGGGTTAACCCGGGCAATGAGCAGTTCTTC	CSARTGVNPGNEQFF
13	.	.	TRBV18	TRBJ2-4	TGTGCCAGCTCACCGGACAGCCAAAACATTCAGTACTTC	CASSPDSQNIQYF
14	.	few	TRBV6-1	TRBJ2-5	TGTGCCAGCACCCTGGGGACTTCCCAAGAGACCCAGTACTTC	CASTLGTSQETQYF
15	TRBD2	few	TRBV11-2	TRBJ2-4	TGTGCCAGCAGCGTAACTACTAGCGCCCAAAACATTCAGTACTTC	CASSVTTSAQNIQYF
18	TRBD1	few	TRBV5-1	TRBJ2-6	TGCGCCAGCGGGGTCTCGGGACAGGGTTTCTCTGGGGCCAACGTCCTGACTTTC	CASGVSGQGFSGANVLTF
10	.	.	TRBV20-1	TRBJ2-4	TGCAGTGTGGAAAGACACATTCAGTACTTC	CSVERHIQYF
14	.	.	TRBV11-2	TRBJ2-3	TGTGCCAGCACCCTAAGGAGAGGAACAGATACGCAGTATTTT	CASTLRRGTDTQYF
16	.	.	TRBV24-1	TRBJ2-1	TGTGCCACCAGTGAGTTAGCGGTAAGCTCCTACAATGAGCAGTTCTTC	CATSELAVSSYNEQFF
9	.	few	TRBV7-4	TRBJ1-2	TGTGCCCTCCAGTATGGCTACACCTTC	CALQYGYTF
15	TRBD1	few	TRBV4-3	TRBJ1-6	TGCGCCAGCAGCCGGGGGGGACAGTATAATTCACCCCTCCACTTT	CASSRGGQYNSPLHF
16	.	.	TRBV7-9	TRBJ2-4	TGTGCCAGCAGCTTAGCGCCCAGCCCCACTGGGAACATTCAGTACTTC	CASSLAPSPTGNIQYF
13	TRBD2	.	TRBV20-1	TRBJ2-3	TGCAGTGCTAGGGCGGGGGTCACAGATACGCAGTATTTT	CSARAGVTDTQYF
14	.	many	TRBV28	TRBJ2-5	TGTGCCAGCAGTTTGGGGGCGTCTCGGGGGACCCAGTACTTC	CASSLGASRGTQYF
12	TRBD1	.	TRBV9	TRBJ1-1	TGTGCCAGCAGGCGACAGGGGGGCGAAGCTTTCTTT	CASRRQGGEAFF
18	TRBD2	.	TRBV5-4	TRBJ2-1	TGTGCCAGCAGCACAACTAGCGGGAGTTTGAATGTTTACAATGAGCAGTTCTTC	CASSTTSGSLNVYNEQFF
14	TRBD2	.	TRBV7-9	TRBJ2-1	TGTGCCAGCAGCTTAATAGAGCGGGAGATTGAGCAGTTCTTC	CASSLIEREIEQFF
19	TRBD1	.	TRBV4-3	TRBJ2-5	TGCGCCAGCAGCCTAAATGTGGACAGGGGGCGATCGGGTGTAGAGACCCAGTACTTC	CASSLNVDRGRSGVETQYF
11	.	.	TRBV20-1	TRBJ2-7	TGCAGTGCTAGCCCCGGGGGCGAGCAGTACTTC	CSASPGGEQYF
18	TRBD2	few	TRBV7-2	TRBJ2-7	TGTGCCAGCAGCTTAGAGGGGGGACTAGCGACATATTACTACGAGCAGTACTTC	CASSLEGGLATYYYEQYF